Sequencing of this T cell receptor (beta chain) was carried out in a study of shared clonotypes between healthy human individuals. Profiled with immunoSEQ multiplex PCR; TCRdb holds only in-frame clones, not every one. This repertoire shows 1.4 million to 1.5 million clones, around 95% found once; its top ten account for approximately 1.1%. Germline V gene sequence: CDR1 SGHRS, CDR2 YFSETQ. The junction had 6 bases not matched to a gene; V was cut back by 4 bases and J by 2 bases. This CDR3 has 14 amino acids. Recent acute infections and vaccinations were absent in the healthy HIV-negative adult donors.

The J gene is TRBJ2-7, the V gene TRBV5-1; 7 nucleotides line up with TRBD1. Sequencing was carried out using naive CD4+ T cells sorted from blood. Subset noted: CD45RA+ positively selected. The origin of this receptor is a man in his thirties or forties in good health. The CDR3 sequence is CASSAPTGTYEQYF. CDR3 coding DNA: TGCGCCAGCAGCGCGCCGACAGGGACCTACGAGCAGTACTTC.